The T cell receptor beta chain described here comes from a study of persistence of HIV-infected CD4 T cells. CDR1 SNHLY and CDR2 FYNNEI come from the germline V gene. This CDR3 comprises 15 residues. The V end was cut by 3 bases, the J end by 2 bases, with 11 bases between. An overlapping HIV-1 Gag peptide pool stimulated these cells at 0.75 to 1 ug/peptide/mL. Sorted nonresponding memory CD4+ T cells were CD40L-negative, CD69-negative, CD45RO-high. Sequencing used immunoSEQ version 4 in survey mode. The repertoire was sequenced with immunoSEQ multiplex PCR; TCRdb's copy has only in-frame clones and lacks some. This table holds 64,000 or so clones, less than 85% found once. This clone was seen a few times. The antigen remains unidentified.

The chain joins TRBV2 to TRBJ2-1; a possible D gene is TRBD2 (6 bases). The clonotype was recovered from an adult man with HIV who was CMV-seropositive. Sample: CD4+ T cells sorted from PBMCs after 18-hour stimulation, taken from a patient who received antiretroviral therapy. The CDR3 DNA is TGTGCCAGCAGTGAGGAGGGGATGGCCTACAATGAGCAGTTCTTC. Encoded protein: CASSEEGMAYNEQFF.